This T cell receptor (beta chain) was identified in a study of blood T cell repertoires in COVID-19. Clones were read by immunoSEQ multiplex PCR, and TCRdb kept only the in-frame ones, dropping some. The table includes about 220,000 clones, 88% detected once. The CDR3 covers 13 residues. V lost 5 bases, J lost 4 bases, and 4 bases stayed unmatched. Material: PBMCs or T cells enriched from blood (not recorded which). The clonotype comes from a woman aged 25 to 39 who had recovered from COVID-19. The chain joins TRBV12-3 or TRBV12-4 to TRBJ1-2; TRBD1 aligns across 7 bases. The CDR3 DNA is TGTGCCAGCAGTCGGGGACAGTCCTATGGCTACACCTTC. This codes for CASSRGQSYGYTF.